This T cell receptor beta chain was identified during a study of cytomegalovirus exposure and HLA in healthy donors. Study conclusions and caveats: In a later analysis, a missense DCLRE1C variant was linked to TCR beta V- and J-gene trimming. Earlier results showed most TCR beta V segments being productive about 87% or about 30% of the time. Reports indicated that the classifier achieved high specificity and sensitivity in diagnosing cytomegalovirus status.

Notes on this clone: What it binds is not known.

CDR1 SGHDT and CDR2 YYEEEE come from the germline V gene. There are 14 residues in the CDR3. Between the trimmed V and J ends, which lost 5 bases and 2 bases, there was a span of 13 bases. PCR was performed using 60 Vbeta and 13 Jbeta primers. Only in-frame clones appear in the TCRdb table, and some are missing; sequencing was by immunoSEQ multiplex PCR. Among 150,000 to 200,000 clones listed, roughly 80% were seen once. The genes are TRBV5-6 and TRBJ1-1; D is unclear. The TCR comes from a woman in her forties in good health and CMV-seronegative. Specimen: PBMCs. CDR3 loop: CASRPRGYNTEAFF. CDR3 bases: TGTGCCAGCAGACCTCGGGGATATAACACTGAAGCTTTCTTT.